This T cell receptor (beta chain) was captured in a study of T cells in Graves' hyperthyroidism and ophthalmopathy. Deletions cut 11 bases from V and 6 bases from J, with 29 bases between. Germline V gene lookup returns CDR1 SNHLY and CDR2 FYNNEI. The length of the CDR3 is 16 residues. Patients counted as stable if ophthalmopathy did not develop within 18 months. Using RNA transcripts as the source, TCR beta CDR3 regions were amplified. The primer set for the first-round RT-PCR of the TCR CDR3 was HTBI. MiXCR was run by TCRdb on the multiplex PCR reads, yielding one entry per CDR3 protein. The table lists hundreds of thousands of distinct CDR3 sequences, around 14% of them singletons. The study's findings and limits: A model of 13 V-J pairs discriminated ophthalmopathy from stable hyperthyroidism. Most thyroid clonotypes with frequency above 0.001 were detected in blood.

This clonotype was counted many times. Its antigen is as yet unknown. The specimen was blood. This TCR came from a woman aged 25 to 45 with Graves' hyperthyroidism. This chain uses TRBV2 with TRBJ2-7, with D possibly called TRBD1 or TRBD2 (6 bases each). The CDR3 loop reads CAGGGTWPDVSLEQYF. The CDR3 DNA follows: TGTGCCGGAGGGGGGACCTGGCCGGACGTCTCCCTCGAGCAGTACTTC.